This T cell receptor (beta chain) was identified in a study of T cells of healthy individuals. This clonotype was seen a few times. TCRdb reprocessed the 5' RACE reads via MiXCR and lists one record per CDR3 protein. This table holds about 96,000 distinct CDR3 sequences, about 16% found once. V lost 1 base, J lost 6 bases, and 13 bases lay in between. Germline CDR1 is SGHTA and CDR2 is FQGNSA. The CDR3 covers 15 residues. The TCR comes from a human donor in good health. This rearrangement joins TRBV7-2 to TRBJ1-5; D gene ambiguous. As DNA, the CDR3 is TGTGCCAGCAGCTTAGTTAGTAACGCGGGTCAGCCCCAGCATTTT. This gives the protein CASSLVSNAGQPQHF.